The next 16 T cell receptor beta chains were all read from a single sample in a study of shared clonotypes between healthy human individuals. Data came from immunoSEQ multiplex PCR; TCRdb stores just in-frame clones and leaves some out. The repertoire has 2,100,000 or so clones, more than 90% of them found once; the top ten carry about 0.13%. The sample was naive CD4+ T cells sorted from blood. The subset is: CD45RA+ positively selected. These TCRs come from a man in his late teens or twenties in good health.

This CDR3 reads CASSRTSASEQFF. DNA for the CDR3: TGTGCCAGCAGTAGGACTAGCGCAAGTGAGCAGTTCTTC. V gene TRBV9 combines with J gene TRBJ2-1; 9 positions match TRBD2. With 5 bases clipped from V and 9 bases from J, the junction kept 6 bases outside the gene matches. The length of the CDR3 is 13 residues. Germline V gene data show CDR1 as SGDLS and CDR2 as YYNGEE.

The CDR3 bases are TGTGCCAGCAGCGAGGGGGGGAGCTCTGGAAACACCATATATTTT. This codes for CASSEGGSSGNTIYF. V usage is TRBV9 and J usage is TRBJ1-3; D is possibly TRBD1 (6 bases). The length of the CDR3 is 15 residues. Trimming pared 3 bases from V and 0 bases from J, leaving 10 bases between. CDR1 is SGDLS, CDR2 YYNGEE, per germline.

This chain joins TRBV4-1 and TRBJ2-1; D uncertain. Germline CDR1 MGHRA, CDR2 YSYEKL. Trimming took off 0 bases at V and 5 bases at J, with 14 bases between the two ends. The CDR3 has 16 amino acids. The CDR3 sequence is CASSQDEKDAHNEQFF. CDR3 in DNA: TGCGCCAGCAGCCAAGACGAGAAGGACGCTCACAATGAGCAGTTCTTC.

This clone was counted once. In the same sample, other DNA sequences code for this CDR3. This chain connects TRBV4-1 to TRBJ1-5, with D unresolved. The CDR3 sequence is 13 residues long. V lost 1 base, J lost 1 base, and 2 bases lay in between. CDR1 is MGHRA and CDR2 is YSYEKL in the germline V gene. This CDR3 is CASSQGSNQPQHF. As DNA, the CDR3 is TGCGCCAGCAGCCAAGGGAGCAATCAGCCCCAGCATTTT.

The V call is TRBV6-1, the J call TRBJ2-7; either TRBD1 or TRBD2 may fit D (5 bases each). CDR1 and CDR2 from the germline V gene are MNHNS and SASEGT. The CDR3 is made up of 15 amino acids. V was cut by 4 bases and J by 3 bases, with 16 bases left in between. CDR3 DNA: TGTGCCAGCAGTGTGTGGGGGACCCAGGTCTACGAGCAGTACTTC. Encoded protein: CASSVWGTQVYEQYF.

V gene TRBV6-6 combines with J gene TRBJ1-1; 8 bases align to TRBD1. This CDR3 is 14 amino acids long. Germline assignment: CDR1 MNHNY and CDR2 SVGAGI (reference sequence). Trimming cost V 6 bases and J 11 bases; bases outside gene matches: 14. CDR3 loop: CASSKIDRGEGAFF. The CDR3 bases are TGTGCCAGCAGCAAAATTGACAGGGGCGAGGGGGCTTTCTTT.

The chain combines TRBV19 with TRBJ1-1, with 11 bases that match TRBD1. The junction had 4 bases not matched to a gene; V was cut back by 4 bases and J by 6 bases. This CDR3 spans 14 amino acids. The germline V gene has CDR1 LNHDA and CDR2 SQIVND (reference sequence). CDR3 residues: CASSRDRGSPEAFF. CDR3 bases: TGTGCCAGTAGTAGGGACAGGGGGTCCCCTGAAGCTTTCTTT.

This clone was counted a single time. V is TRBV9 and J is TRBJ2-7, with 8 positions matching TRBD2. V gave up 0 bases and J gave up 6 bases; unmatched junction bases: 5. CDR1 and CDR2 (germline): SGDLS, YYNGEE. The CDR3 covers 14 residues. The chain's CDR3 is CASSVATGGFEQYF. For the CDR3, the DNA is TGTGCCAGCAGCGTAGCTACGGGGGGGTTCGAGCAGTACTTC. Supplemented by reference TRBV9 and TRBJ2-7, the full variable domain reads DSGVTQTPKHLITATGQRVTLRCSPRSGDLSVYWYQQSLDQGLQFLIQYYNGEERAKGNILERFSAQQFPDLHSELNLSSLELGDSALYFCASSVATGGFEQYFGPGTRLTVT.

This clone was counted only a few times. The V gene is TRBV6-1, the J gene TRBJ2-2, with D tentatively TRBD2 (5 bases). Per the germline V gene, CDR1 is MNHNS and CDR2 is SASEGT. The CDR3 sequence is 13 residues long. The germline V and J ends were trimmed by 6 bases and 7 bases, with 12 bases remaining between them. The CDR3 loop is CASRDSSGGELFF. The DNA for the CDR3 is TGTGCCAGCAGGGACTCTTCCGGCGGGGAGCTGTTTTTT.

The CDR3 loop reads CASSALQGAEQYF. The DNA for the CDR3 is TGTGCCAGCAGTGCCCTACAGGGGGCCGAGCAGTACTTC. The rearrangement uses TRBV6-1 and TRBJ2-7; 9 bases map to TRBD1. Germline V gives CDR1 MNHNS, CDR2 SASEGT. V dropped 4 bases and J dropped 6; count of bases not matched to a gene: 4. CDR3 length: 13 residues.

The chain links TRBV6-5 to TRBJ2-5; 7 bases match TRBD2. The length of the CDR3 is 16 residues. Germline lookup yields CDR1 MNHEY and CDR2 SVGAGI. V gave up 0 bases and J gave up 5 bases; unmatched junction bases: 9. The CDR3 reads CASSYSPIVLAETQYF. The CDR3 bases are TGTGCCAGCAGTTACTCGCCGATCGTACTAGCGGAGACCCAGTACTTC.

The chain combines TRBV10-1 with TRBJ2-3; 7 bases map to TRBD2. Germline lookup yields CDR1 WNHNN and CDR2 SYGVQD (reference sequence). Germline trimming cut 0 bases from V and 2 bases from J; bases unmatched to any gene: 2. There are 15 residues in the CDR3. CDR3 sequence: CASSESGGATDTQYF. The CDR3 DNA follows: TGCGCCAGCAGTGAGTCGGGAGGGGCCACAGATACGCAGTATTTT.

This clone was detected only once. CDR3 in DNA: TGTGCCTGGAACATAAATGAAAAACTGTTTTTT. Its translation is CAWNINEKLFF. The J gene is TRBJ1-4, the V gene TRBV30; D remains unclear. Germline values: CDR1 GTSNPN, CDR2 SVGIG (reference sequence). V was cut by 4 bases and J by 5 bases, with 5 bases left in between. The CDR3 is 11 residues long.

The V gene is TRBV7-2, the J gene TRBJ2-2, with 11 nucleotides matching TRBD2. V trimming: 6 bases; J trimming: 7 bases; junction bases outside the gene matches: 10. Germline V CDR1 and CDR2: SGHTA, FQGNSA. The CDR3 has 16 amino acids. The CDR3 sequence is CASSSIAGGPYGELFF. In DNA form, the CDR3 reads TGTGCCAGCAGTTCTATAGCGGGAGGGCCCTACGGGGAGCTGTTTTTT.

This clone was recorded once. The gene calls are TRBV9 and TRBJ2-5, with 12 bases fitting TRBD2. CDR1 and CDR2 from the germline V gene are SGDLS and YYNGEE. V lost 3 bases to trimming and J lost 4 bases; unmatched junction nucleotides: 4. This CDR3 spans 15 amino acids. CDR3 nucleotide sequence: TGTGCCAGCAGCGAGGGACTAGCGGGTTTAGAGACCCAGTACTTC. Amino acids: CASSEGLAGLETQYF.

This clone was observed a single time. The chain combines TRBV18 with TRBJ2-1, with D maybe TRBD2 (5 bases). V lost 0 bases and J 3 bases, leaving 9 bases between the germline ends. The CDR3 sequence is 15 residues long. Germline V gives CDR1 KGHSH, CDR2 LQKENI. The CDR3, as DNA: TGTGCCAGCTCACCACCCAGAACTAGCTACAATGAGCAGTTCTTC. Protein sequence: CASSPPRTSYNEQFF.